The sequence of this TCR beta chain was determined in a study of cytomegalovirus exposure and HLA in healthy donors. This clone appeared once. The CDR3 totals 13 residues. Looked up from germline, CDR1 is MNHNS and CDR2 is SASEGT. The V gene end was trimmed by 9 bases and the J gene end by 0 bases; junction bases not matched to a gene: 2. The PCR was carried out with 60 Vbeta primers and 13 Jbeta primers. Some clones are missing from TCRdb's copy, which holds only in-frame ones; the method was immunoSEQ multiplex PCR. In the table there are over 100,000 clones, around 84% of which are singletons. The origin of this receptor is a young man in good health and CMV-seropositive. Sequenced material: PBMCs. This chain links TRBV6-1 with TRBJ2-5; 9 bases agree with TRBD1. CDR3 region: CASDRGYQETQYF. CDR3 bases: TGTGCCAGTGACAGGGGGTACCAAGAGACCCAGTACTTC.